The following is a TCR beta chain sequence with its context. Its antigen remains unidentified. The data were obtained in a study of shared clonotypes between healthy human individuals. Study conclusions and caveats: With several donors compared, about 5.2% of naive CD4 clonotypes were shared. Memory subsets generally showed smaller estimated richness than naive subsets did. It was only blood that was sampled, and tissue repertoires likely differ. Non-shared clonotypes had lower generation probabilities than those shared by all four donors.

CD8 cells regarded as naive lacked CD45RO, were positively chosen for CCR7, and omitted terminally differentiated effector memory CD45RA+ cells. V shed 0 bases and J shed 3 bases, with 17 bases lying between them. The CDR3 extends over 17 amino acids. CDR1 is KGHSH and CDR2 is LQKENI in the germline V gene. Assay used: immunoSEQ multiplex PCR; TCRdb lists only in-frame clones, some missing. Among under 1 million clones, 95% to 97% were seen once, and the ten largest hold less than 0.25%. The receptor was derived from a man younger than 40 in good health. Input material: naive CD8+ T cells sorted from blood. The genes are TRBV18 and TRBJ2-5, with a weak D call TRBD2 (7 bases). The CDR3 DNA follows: TGTGCCAGCTCACCACCGGGAGGGAGCACAGGGAAAGAGACCCAGTACTTC. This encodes CASSPPGGSTGKETQYF.